Listed below are T cell receptor beta chains from one sample, sequenced in a study of T cell responses to AZD1222 COVID-19 vaccine. Sequencing used immunoSEQ multiplex PCR; TCRdb keeps in-frame clones, though not all of them. The sample totals around 150,000 clones; its top ten clones hold around 2.4%. Sequenced input: peripheral blood. Receptors originate from an adult in good health. Both conserved end residues are trimmed from each CDR3. Fields, in order: V gene, J gene, CDR3 protein.

TRBV5-1	TRBJ1-4	ASTLGGSPVNEKLF
TRBV19	TRBJ1-1	ASSDPSLDREAF
TRBV9	TRBJ1-2	ASSPTIPGHYT
TRBV9	TRBJ2-7	ASSYSIDRRNEQY
TRBV30	TRBJ1-1	AWSVQWGTEAF
TRBV4-1	TRBJ2-1	ASSQTTVSSSYNEQF
TRBV15	TRBJ2-7	ATSRELAATGDEQY
TRBV6-5	TRBJ1-1	ASSYSEAVRNTEAF
TRBV28	TRBJ2-6	ASSLGVLDSGANVLT
TRBV6-1	TRBJ1-5	ASADRVYQPQH
TRBV6-1	TRBJ1-5	ASSEVGEGNQPQH
TRBV7-9	TRBJ2-1	ASSPPAERAYNEQF
TRBV7-8	TRBJ2-7	ASSPVVGTGSYEQY